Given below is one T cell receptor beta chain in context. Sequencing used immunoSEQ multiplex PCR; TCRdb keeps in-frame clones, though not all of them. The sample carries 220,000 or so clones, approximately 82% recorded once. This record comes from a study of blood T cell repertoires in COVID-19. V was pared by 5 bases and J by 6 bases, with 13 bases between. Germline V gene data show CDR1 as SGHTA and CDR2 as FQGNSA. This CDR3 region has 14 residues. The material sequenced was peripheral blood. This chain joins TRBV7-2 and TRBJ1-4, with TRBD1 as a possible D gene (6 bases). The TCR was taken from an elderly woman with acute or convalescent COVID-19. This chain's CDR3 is CASSPRGGDEKLFF. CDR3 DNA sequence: TGTGCCAGCAGCCCCCGAGGGGGGGATGAAAAACTGTTTTTT.